The rows below give T cell receptor beta chains drawn from one sample of a study of cytomegalovirus exposure and HLA in healthy donors. TCRdb keeps only in-frame clones here, not all; method: immunoSEQ multiplex PCR. The sample includes tens of thousands of clones. The sample taken for sequencing was PBMCs. All receptors derive from a woman aged 55-69 years in good health and CMV-seropositive. Each CDR3 is given with its conserved first and last residue. A D gene is named only where the DNA matches it firmly.

V: TRBV6-5; D: .; J: TRBJ1-1; CDR3: CASSYSGLNTEAFF; DNA: TGTGCCAGCAGTTACTCGGGGCTAAACACTGAAGCTTTCTTT
V: TRBV6-6; D: .; J: TRBJ1-2; CDR3: CASIPSGENGYTF; DNA: TGTGCCAGCATCCCGAGTGGGGAGAATGGCTACACCTTC
V: TRBV7-9; D: .; J: TRBJ1-1; CDR3: CASSLVVTGSEAFF; DNA: TGTGCCAGCAGCTTAGTAGTAACGGGTAGTGAAGCTTTCTTT
V: TRBV18; D: TRBD1; J: TRBJ1-1; CDR3: CASSQQGAFYPEAFF; DNA: TGTGCCAGCTCACAACAGGGGGCATTTTATCCTGAAGCTTTCTTT
V: TRBV7-2; D: .; J: TRBJ2-5; CDR3: CASSTDPGETQYF; DNA: TGTGCCAGCAGCACCGACCCGGGAGAGACCCAGTACTTC
V: TRBV9; D: .; J: TRBJ2-7; CDR3: CASSGSRDNSYEQYF; DNA: TGTGCCAGCAGCGGTAGTAGGGACAACTCCTACGAGCAGTACTTC
V: TRBV4-1; D: .; J: TRBJ2-7; CDR3: CASSQDRLTFYEQYF; DNA: TGCGCCAGCAGCCAAGATCGCCTTACTTTCTACGAGCAGTACTTC
V: TRBV9; D: .; J: TRBJ1-1; CDR3: CASSPGEGNTEAFF; DNA: TGTGCCAGCAGCCCTGGGGAGGGGAACACTGAAGCTTTCTTT
V: TRBV20-1; D: TRBD1; J: TRBJ1-4; CDR3: CSAPTGEKLFF; DNA: TGCAGTGCTCCGACAGGGGAAAAACTGTTTTTT
V: TRBV5-1; D: .; J: TRBJ1-2; CDR3: CASSLGEIIEGYTF; DNA: TGCGCCAGCAGCTTGGGTGAAATAATAGAGGGCTACACCTTC
V: TRBV18; D: .; J: TRBJ2-1; CDR3: CASSQRTETSDNEQFF; DNA: TGTGCCAGCTCACAAAGGACAGAGACCTCCGACAATGAGCAGTTCTTC
V: TRBV18; D: TRBD2; J: TRBJ2-7; CDR3: CASAEAGTTFYEQYF; DNA: TGTGCCAGCGCAGAAGCCGGGACTACTTTCTACGAGCAGTACTTC
V: TRBV20-1; D: .; J: TRBJ2-4; CDR3: CSATQGNIQYF; DNA: TGCAGTGCTACCCAGGGGAACATTCAGTACTTC
V: TRBV19; D: .; J: TRBJ2-1; CDR3: CASSIGSSAGSRNEQFF; DNA: TGTGCCAGTAGTATTGGATCGTCGGCAGGGTCTCGGAATGAGCAGTTCTTC
V: TRBV5-5; D: .; J: TRBJ1-2; CDR3: CASSLAQGRGYGYTF; DNA: TGTGCCAGCAGCTTGGCACAGGGCAGGGGCTATGGCTACACCTTC
V: TRBV29-1; D: .; J: TRBJ1-5; CDR3: CSVRENHNQPQHF; DNA: TGCAGCGTCCGGGAAAACCACAATCAGCCCCAGCATTTT
V: TRBV29-1; D: .; J: TRBJ2-7; CDR3: CSVDATGTHEQYF; DNA: TGCAGCGTTGACGCCACAGGGACGCACGAGCAGTACTTC
V: TRBV7-8; D: .; J: TRBJ1-2; CDR3: CASSLSALGQPYGYTF; DNA: TGTGCCAGCAGCTTATCCGCCCTCGGACAGCCTTATGGCTACACCTTC
V: TRBV19; D: .; J: TRBJ1-1; CDR3: CASSIRVNTEAFF; DNA: TGTGCCAGTAGTATTCGAGTGAACACTGAAGCTTTCTTT
V: TRBV7-7; D: .; J: TRBJ1-1; CDR3: CASSPSGAFF; DNA: TGTGCTAGCAGCCCTAGCGGGGCTTTCTTT
V: TRBV2; D: .; J: TRBJ2-1; CDR3: CASSDRVYGEQFF; DNA: TGTGCCAGCAGTGACAGGGTCTATGGTGAGCAGTTCTTC
V: TRBV21-1; D: .; J: TRBJ2-7; CDR3: CASSKAGAVAYEQYF; DNA: TGTGCCAGCAGCAAAGCAGGGGCTGTAGCCTACGAGCAGTACTTC
V: TRBV5-1; D: .; J: TRBJ1-1; CDR3: CASSLVQGTEAFF; DNA: TGCGCCAGCAGCTTGGTACAGGGTACTGAAGCTTTCTTT
V: TRBV5-4; D: .; J: TRBJ2-3; CDR3: CASSKVASGEGDTQYF; DNA: TGTGCCAGCAGCAAGGTTGCGTCAGGGGAAGGAGATACGCAGTATTTT
V: TRBV5-6; D: .; J: TRBJ2-7; CDR3: CASSLGYGNYEQYF; DNA: TGTGCCAGCAGCTTGGGATACGGTAACTACGAGCAGTACTTC
V: TRBV7-9; D: TRBD2; J: TRBJ2-2; CDR3: CASSLEFPGRAPAGELFF; DNA: TGTGCCAGCAGCTTAGAATTCCCAGGGAGGGCCCCAGCCGGGGAGCTGTTTTTT
V: TRBV5-4; D: .; J: TRBJ1-2; CDR3: CASSLSGRGYTF; DNA: TGTGCCAGCAGCTTGTCAGGTCGGGGCTACACCTTC
V: TRBV6-5; D: .; J: TRBJ2-7; CDR3: CASSGRTFGSYEQYF; DNA: TGTGCCAGCAGCGGCCGGACATTTGGCTCCTACGAGCAGTACTTC
V: TRBV2; D: .; J: TRBJ2-7; CDR3: CASSEPVSLYEQYF; DNA: TGTGCCAGCAGTGAACCGGTAAGCCTCTACGAGCAGTACTTC
V: TRBV19; D: TRBD1; J: TRBJ1-2; CDR3: CATRPDRVSSYGYTF; DNA: TGTGCCACCCGTCCCGACAGGGTGTCGAGCTATGGCTACACCTTC
V: TRBV6-5; D: .; J: TRBJ2-1; CDR3: CASGTPTGANLEQFF; DNA: TGTGCCAGCGGAACACCGACAGGAGCCAACCTAGAGCAGTTCTTC
V: TRBV29-1; D: .; J: TRBJ1-1; CDR3: CSVLTGTFTEAFF; DNA: TGCAGCGTACTTACCGGGACATTCACTGAAGCTTTCTTT
V: TRBV7-2; D: .; J: TRBJ1-4; CDR3: CASSLSEKLFF; DNA: TGTGCCAGCAGCTTATCAGAAAAACTGTTTTTT
V: TRBV5-4; D: TRBD2; J: TRBJ2-1; CDR3: CASSFTGGGALGNNEQFF; DNA: TGTGCCAGCAGCTTTACGGGCGGGGGGGCCTTGGGGAACAATGAGCAGTTCTTC
V: TRBV6-5; D: .; J: TRBJ2-7; CDR3: CASSTLSLGDEQYF; DNA: TGTGCCAGCAGTACTTTATCCTTAGGGGACGAGCAGTACTTC
V: TRBV4-1; D: .; J: TRBJ1-2; CDR3: CASSQVKFGATGYGYTF; DNA: TGCGCCAGCAGCCAAGTAAAATTCGGGGCGACAGGCTATGGCTACACCTTC
V: TRBV5-1; D: .; J: TRBJ1-4; CDR3: CASSGSEGTTNEKLFF; DNA: TGCGCCAGCAGCGGTTCGGAGGGCACAACTAATGAAAAACTGTTTTTT
V: TRBV20-1; D: .; J: TRBJ1-2; CDR3: CSARDRNGYTF; DNA: TGCAGTGCTAGAGATCGTAATGGCTACACCTTC
V: TRBV18; D: .; J: TRBJ1-1; CDR3: CASSYSRGGTEAFF; DNA: TGTGCCAGCTCATATAGTCGGGGGGGAACTGAAGCTTTCTTT
V: TRBV7-2; D: .; J: TRBJ1-2; CDR3: CASSLATIPDYGYTF; DNA: TGTGCCAGCAGCTTAGCGACTATCCCGGACTATGGCTACACCTTC
V: TRBV10-2; D: .; J: TRBJ1-2; CDR3: CASSDPVNYGYTF; DNA: TGCGCCAGCAGTGATCCGGTGAACTATGGCTACACCTTC
V: TRBV19; D: .; J: TRBJ1-5; CDR3: CASSVTTIDNQPQHF; DNA: TGTGCCAGTAGTGTGACAACCATCGACAATCAGCCCCAGCATTTT
V: TRBV6-1; D: .; J: TRBJ1-1; CDR3: CASRRTGENTEAFF; DNA: TGTGCCAGCAGACGCACAGGAGAGAACACTGAAGCTTTCTTT
V: TRBV10-1; D: .; J: TRBJ2-5; CDR3: CASSSGPLRTQYF; DNA: TGCGCCAGCAGTTCGGGTCCGCTGAGGACCCAGTACTTC
V: TRBV28; D: .; J: TRBJ1-5; CDR3: CASERAAQPQHF; DNA: TGTGCCTCAGAGCGGGCGGCTCAGCCCCAGCATTTT
V: TRBV11-3; D: .; J: TRBJ2-5; CDR3: CASSAGQSQETQYF; DNA: TGTGCCAGCAGCGCGGGACAGAGCCAAGAGACCCAGTACTTC
V: TRBV5-1; D: TRBD2; J: TRBJ2-3; CDR3: CASSPWDSGGFTDTQYF; DNA: TGCGCCAGCAGCCCCTGGGATAGCGGGGGTTTCACAGATACGCAGTATTTT
V: TRBV19; D: .; J: TRBJ1-1; CDR3: CASSTRRQGVLNTEAFF; DNA: TGTGCCAGTAGTACCAGAAGACAAGGGGTTCTGAACACTGAAGCTTTCTTT
V: TRBV27; D: .; J: TRBJ1-2; CDR3: CASTSTGSSLGYTF; DNA: TGTGCCAGCACCTCAACAGGGTCTTCCCTTGGCTACACCTTC
V: TRBV5-1; D: TRBD1; J: TRBJ1-1; CDR3: CASSFQGENTEAFF; DNA: TGCGCCAGCAGCTTCCAGGGGGAGAACACTGAAGCTTTCTTT
V: TRBV18; D: .; J: TRBJ1-1; CDR3: CASSPPHRGTEAFF; DNA: TGTGCCAGCTCACCACCACATCGGGGCACTGAAGCTTTCTTT
V: TRBV29-1; D: .; J: TRBJ2-5; CDR3: CSVGLAKETQYF; DNA: TGCAGCGTTGGGCTAGCGAAAGAGACCCAGTACTTC
V: TRBV27; D: .; J: TRBJ1-5; CDR3: CASSPWGGNQPQHF; DNA: TGTGCCAGCAGTCCGTGGGGAGGCAATCAGCCCCAGCATTTT
V: TRBV28; D: .; J: TRBJ2-3; CDR3: CASTTGPDPDTDTQYF; DNA: TGTGCCAGCACCACGGGTCCCGACCCCGACACAGATACGCAGTATTTT
V: TRBV27; D: .; J: TRBJ2-7; CDR3: CASSTDISYEQYF; DNA: TGTGCCAGCAGCACCGACATTTCCTACGAGCAGTACTTC
V: TRBV1; D: .; J: TRBJ2-1; CDR3: CTSSQGQDCHDNEQFF; DNA: TGCACCAGCAGCCAAGGGCAGGACTGCCACGACAATGAGCAGTTCTTC
V: TRBV5-1; D: TRBD2; J: TRBJ2-5; CDR3: CASSFPSGALQETQYF; DNA: TGCGCCAGCAGCTTCCCGAGCGGGGCCCTCCAAGAGACCCAGTACTTC
V: TRBV12-5; D: TRBD1; J: TRBJ2-5; CDR3: CASGDRGETQYF; DNA: TGTGCTAGTGGCGACAGGGGGGAGACCCAGTACTTC
V: TRBV6-1; D: TRBD1; J: TRBJ1-1; CDR3: CASSEASVGTGLAVATEAFF; DNA: TGTGCCAGCAGTGAAGCAAGTGTTGGGACAGGGTTGGCGGTAGCAACTGAAGCTTTCTTT
V: TRBV5-1; D: TRBD1; J: TRBJ1-1; CDR3: CASSRGLNTEAFF; DNA: TGCGCCAGCAGCAGGGGGCTGAACACTGAAGCTTTCTTT